This T cell receptor (beta chain) emerged from a study of blood T cell repertoires in COVID-19. Study-level background: Acute and convalescent COVID-19 samples came from the United States, Italy and Spain.

This CDR3 has 14 residues. V trimming: 6 bases; J trimming: 2 bases; junction bases outside the gene matches: 3. From germline, CDR1 is MDHEN and CDR2 SYDVKM. Repertoires were generated with immunoSEQ multiplex PCR, while TCRdb's copy carries only in-frame clones and drops some. The table has about 120,000 clones, approximately 92% seen once. Material for sequencing was peripheral blood. This sequence was found in a man aged 65 to 85 with active or convalescent COVID-19. V is TRBV28 and J is TRBJ2-1; the match to TRBD1 covers 8 bases. For the CDR3, the DNA is TGTGCCAGCAGGACAGGGGTTACCTACAATGAGCAGTTCTTC. Encoded protein: CASRTGVTYNEQFF.